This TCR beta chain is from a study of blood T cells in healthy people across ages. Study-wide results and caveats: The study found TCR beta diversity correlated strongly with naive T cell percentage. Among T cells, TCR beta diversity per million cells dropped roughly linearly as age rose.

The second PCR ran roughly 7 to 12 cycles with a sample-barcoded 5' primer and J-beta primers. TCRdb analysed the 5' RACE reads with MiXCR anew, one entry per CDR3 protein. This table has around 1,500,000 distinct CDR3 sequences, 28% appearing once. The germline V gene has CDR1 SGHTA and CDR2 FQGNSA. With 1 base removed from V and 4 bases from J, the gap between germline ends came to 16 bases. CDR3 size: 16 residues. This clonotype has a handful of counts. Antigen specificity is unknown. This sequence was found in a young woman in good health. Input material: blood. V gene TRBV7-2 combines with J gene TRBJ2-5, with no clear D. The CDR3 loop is CASSLGPVTTPETQYF. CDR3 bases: TGTGCCAGCAGCTTAGGACCAGTCACCACCCCAGAGACCCAGTACTTC.